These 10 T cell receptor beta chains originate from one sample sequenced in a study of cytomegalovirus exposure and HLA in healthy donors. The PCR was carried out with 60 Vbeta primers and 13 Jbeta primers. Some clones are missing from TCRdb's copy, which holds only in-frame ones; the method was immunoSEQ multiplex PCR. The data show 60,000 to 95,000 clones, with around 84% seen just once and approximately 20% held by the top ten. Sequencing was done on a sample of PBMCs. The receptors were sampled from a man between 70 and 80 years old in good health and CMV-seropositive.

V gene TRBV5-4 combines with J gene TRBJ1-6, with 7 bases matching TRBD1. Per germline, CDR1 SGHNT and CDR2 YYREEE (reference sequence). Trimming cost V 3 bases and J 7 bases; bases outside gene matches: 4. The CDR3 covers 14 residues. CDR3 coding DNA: TGTGCCAGCAGCTCCGGGACAGCGAATTCACCCCTCCACTTT. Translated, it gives CASSSGTANSPLHF.

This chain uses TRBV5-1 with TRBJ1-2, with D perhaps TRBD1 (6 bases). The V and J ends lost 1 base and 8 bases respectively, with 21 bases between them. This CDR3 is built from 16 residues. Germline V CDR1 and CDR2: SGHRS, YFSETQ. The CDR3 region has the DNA TGCGCCAGCAGCTTGTCGGTTCGGGGGGGCGCAGAAGGCTACACCTTC. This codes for CASSLSVRGGAEGYTF. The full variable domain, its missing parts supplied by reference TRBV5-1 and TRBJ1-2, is KAGVTQTPRYLIKTRGQQVTLSCSPISGHRSVSWYQQTPGQGLQFLFEYFSETQRNKGNFPGRFSGRQFSNSRSEMNVSTLELGDSALYLCASSLSVRGGAEGYTFGSGTRLTVV.

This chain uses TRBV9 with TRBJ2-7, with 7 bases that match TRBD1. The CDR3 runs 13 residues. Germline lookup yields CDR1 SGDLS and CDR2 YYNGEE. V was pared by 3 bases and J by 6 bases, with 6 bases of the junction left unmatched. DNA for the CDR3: TGTGCCAGCAGCGCCAGCAGGGGGAGCGAGCAGTACTTC. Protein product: CASSASRGSEQYF.

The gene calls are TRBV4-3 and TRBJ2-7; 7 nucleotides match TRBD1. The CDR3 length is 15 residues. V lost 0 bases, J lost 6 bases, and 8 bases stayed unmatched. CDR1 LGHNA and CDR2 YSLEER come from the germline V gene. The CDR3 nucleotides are TGCGCCAGCAGCCAAGATCACAGGGGTGTCGTCGAGCAGTACTTC. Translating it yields CASSQDHRGVVEQYF.

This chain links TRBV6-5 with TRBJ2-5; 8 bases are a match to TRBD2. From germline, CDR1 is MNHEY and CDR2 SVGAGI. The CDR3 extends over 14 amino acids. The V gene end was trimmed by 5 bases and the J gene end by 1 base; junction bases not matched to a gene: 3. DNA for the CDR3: TGTGCCAGCAGTCGCGGGGGGTCCCAAGAGACCCAGTACTTC. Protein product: CASSRGGSQETQYF.

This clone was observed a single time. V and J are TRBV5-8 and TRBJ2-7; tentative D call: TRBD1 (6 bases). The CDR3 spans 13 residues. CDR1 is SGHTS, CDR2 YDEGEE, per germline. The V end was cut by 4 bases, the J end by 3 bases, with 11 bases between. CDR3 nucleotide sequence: TGTGCCAGCAGCCTGGGGGCGGGCTACGAGCAGTACTTC. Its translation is CASSLGAGYEQYF.

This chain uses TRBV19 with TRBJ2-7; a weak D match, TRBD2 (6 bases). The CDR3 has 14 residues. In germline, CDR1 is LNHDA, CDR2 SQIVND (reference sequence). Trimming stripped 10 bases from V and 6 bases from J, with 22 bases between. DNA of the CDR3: TGTGCCACCAGAGGATACGGGAGAAGGTTCGAGCAGTACTTC. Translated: CATRGYGRRFEQYF.

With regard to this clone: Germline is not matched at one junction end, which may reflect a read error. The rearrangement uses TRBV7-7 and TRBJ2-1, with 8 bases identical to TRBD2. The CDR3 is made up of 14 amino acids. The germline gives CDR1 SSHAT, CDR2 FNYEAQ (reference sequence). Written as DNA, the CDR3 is TGTGCTAGCAGTTCGAGTAGCGGGGAGGGCGAGCAGTTCTTC. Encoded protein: CASSSSSGEGEQFF. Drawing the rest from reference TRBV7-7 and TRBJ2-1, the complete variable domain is GAGVSQSPRYKVTKRGQDVTLRCDPISSHATLYWYQQALGQGPEFLTYFNYEAQPDKSGLPSDRFSAERPEGSISTLTIQRTEQRDSAMYRCASSSSSGEGEQFFGPGTRLTVL.

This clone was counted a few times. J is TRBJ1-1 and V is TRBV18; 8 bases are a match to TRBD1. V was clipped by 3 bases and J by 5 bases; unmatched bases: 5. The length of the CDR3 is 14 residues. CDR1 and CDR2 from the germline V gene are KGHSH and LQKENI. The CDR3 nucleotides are TGTGCCAGCTCACCTCCGACAGGGGAGACTGAAGCTTTCTTT. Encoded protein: CASSPPTGETEAFF.

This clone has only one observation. CDR3 residues: CASSNTDSLSYEQYF. The DNA for the CDR3 is TGTGCCAGCAGTAACACTGACAGTCTCTCCTACGAGCAGTACTTC. The chain has TRBV28 and TRBJ2-7; D may be TRBD1 (5 bases). Germline V gene data show CDR1 as MDHEN and CDR2 as SYDVKM. The CDR3 sequence is 15 residues long. V lost 5 bases to trimming and J lost 0 bases, with 14 bases between them.